These 27 T cell receptor beta chains were all obtained from the same sample, sequenced in a study of blood T cell repertoires in COVID-19. The data were produced by immunoSEQ multiplex PCR, yet TCRdb's version contains in-frame clones alone and is incomplete. The data contain 140,000 or so clones, around 82% of them singletons. Sequenced input: peripheral blood. These receptors all stem from a human donor in a cohort sampled during active COVID-19.

This chain uses TRBV4-1 with TRBJ2-5; possibly TRBD2 for D (6 bases). V lost 1 base and J 2 bases, leaving 20 bases between the germline ends. The CDR3 has 18 residues. The germline V gene encodes CDR1 MGHRA and CDR2 YSYEKL. The CDR3: CASSQGRVGSGTQETQYF. CDR3 nucleotide sequence: TGCGCCAGCAGCCAAGGGAGAGTGGGGTCCGGGACTCAAGAGACCCAGTACTTC.

The genes are TRBV27 and TRBJ2-7; 10 bases match TRBD2. Germline V gene lookup returns CDR1 MNHEY and CDR2 SMNVEV (reference sequence). V lost 4 bases and J lost 6; bases outside the gene matches: 12. The CDR3 loop spans 16 amino acids. The CDR3 protein is CASSSPSVAGGGEQYF. The CDR3, as DNA: TGTGCCAGCAGTTCTCCTTCGGTAGCGGGGGGAGGCGAGCAGTACTTC.

This clone was counted ten times or more. V gene TRBV5-4 combines with J gene TRBJ1-2; 8 nucleotides agree with TRBD1. This CDR3 has 13 amino acids. CDR1 and CDR2 from the germline V gene are SGHNT and YYREEE (reference sequence). V lost 10 bases to trimming and J lost 5 bases; unmatched junction nucleotides: 10. CDR3 amino acids: CAGRDRSSYGYTF. In DNA form, the CDR3 reads TGTGCCGGCCGGGACAGGTCTTCGTATGGCTACACCTTC.

The CDR3 DNA sequence: TGTGCCAGCAGCCTACTGACAGGTGTGGGGGCCAACGTCCTGACTTTC. Protein product: CASSLLTGVGANVLTF. The chain joins TRBV4-2 to TRBJ2-6; tentative D call: TRBD1 (6 bases). Germline V gives CDR1 LGHNA, CDR2 YNFKEQ. The CDR3 sequence is 16 residues long. The V and J ends lost 4 bases and 4 bases respectively, with 14 bases between them.

This chain uses TRBV7-6 with TRBJ2-3, with D unclear. This CDR3 region has 15 residues. From germline, CDR1 is SGHVS and CDR2 FNYEAQ. V was cut by 0 bases and J by 2 bases, with 9 bases left in between. CDR3 sequence reads: CASSLAGSFTDTQYF. The CDR3 DNA sequence: TGTGCCAGCAGCTTAGCCGGTAGCTTCACAGATACGCAGTATTTT. The complete variable domain, with remaining parts taken from reference TRBV7-6 and TRBJ2-3, reads GAGVSQSPRYKVTKRGQDVALRCDPISGHVSLYWYRQALGQGPEFLTYFNYEAQQDKSGLPNDRFSAERPEGSISTLTIQRTEQRDSAMYRCASSLAGSFTDTQYFGPGTRLTVL.

The V gene is TRBV27, the J gene TRBJ2-7, with 9 nucleotides matching TRBD1. The V gene end was trimmed by 10 bases and the J gene end by 4 bases; junction bases not matched to a gene: 11. The CDR3 runs 14 residues. The germline CDR1 and CDR2 sequences are MNHEY and SMNVEV (reference sequence). In DNA form, the CDR3 reads TGTGCCACCAAGAGGGACAGGGTATCTTACGAGCAGTACTTC. Amino acid sequence: CATKRDRVSYEQYF.

V usage is TRBV18 and J usage is TRBJ2-7, with TRBD1 identical over 11 bases. The germline gives CDR1 KGHSH, CDR2 LQKENI. This CDR3 is built from 15 residues. V lost 2 bases to trimming and J lost 0 bases; unmatched junction nucleotides: 0. CDR3 loop: CASSPGTGGSYEQYF. The CDR3 DNA reads as TGTGCCAGCTCACCAGGGACAGGGGGCTCCTACGAGCAGTACTTC. The full variable domain, its missing parts supplied by reference TRBV18 and TRBJ2-7, is NAGVMQNPRHLVRRRGQEARLRCSPMKGHSHVYWYRQLPEEGLKFMVYLQKENIIDESGMPKERFSAEFPKEGPSILRIQQVVRGDSAAYFCASSPGTGGSYEQYFGPGTRLTVT.

The chain is built from TRBV7-8 and TRBJ2-7; TRBD2 might be the D (6 bases). Germline V gives CDR1 SGHVS, CDR2 FQNEAQ. There are 17 residues in the CDR3. Between the trimmed V and J ends, which lost 2 bases and 4 bases, there was a span of 21 bases. Here the CDR3 DNA reads TGTGCCAGCAGCTTAAAGGGGACTTTCCTGAAAGGATACGAGCAGTACTTC. It is translated as CASSLKGTFLKGYEQYF.

The CDR3 nucleotides read TGTGCCAGTGCGGAGGGTCCCGGGGAGCTGTTTTTT. Protein: CASAEGPGELFF. V usage is TRBV6-5 and J usage is TRBJ2-2; TRBD2 might be the D (6 bases). Trimming stripped 9 bases from V and 6 bases from J, with 11 bases between. The CDR3 is 12 residues long. Looked up from germline, CDR1 is MNHEY and CDR2 is SVGAGI.

The chain recombines TRBV9 with TRBJ1-6; D is unresolved. CDR3 length: 12 amino acids. CDR1 is SGDLS, CDR2 YYNGEE, per germline. V shed 0 bases and J shed 14 bases, with 9 bases lying between them. Here the CDR3 reads CASSVAAGALHF. The CDR3, as DNA: TGTGCCAGCAGCGTAGCGGCCGGGGCCCTCCACTTT.

On this clone: An end of the junction does not agree with germline; a read error may underlie this. V usage is TRBV7-7 and J usage is TRBJ2-6; a weak D match, TRBD1 (6 bases). In germline, CDR1 is SSHAT, CDR2 FNYEAQ (reference sequence). The CDR3 loop spans 16 amino acids. This CDR3 reads CASSSTGPSGANVLTF. As DNA, the CDR3 is TGTGCTAGCAGCAGCACAGGGCCCTCTGGGGCCAACGTCCTGACTTTC. Variable domain in full (rest from reference TRBV7-7 and TRBJ2-6): GAGVSQSPRYKVTKRGQDVTLRCDPISSHATLYWYQQALGQGPEFLTYFNYEAQPDKSGLPSDRFSAERPEGSISTLTIQRTEQRDSAMYRCASSSTGPSGANVLTFGAGSRLTVL.

This sequence joins TRBV10-3 and TRBJ2-5, with TRBD2 matching 10 bases. The length of the CDR3 is 16 residues. CDR1 and CDR2 (germline): ENHRY, SYGVKD. Trimming at V came to 2 bases and at J to 3 bases, leaving 6 bases not matched to a gene. The CDR3 DNA is TGTGCCATCAGTGAGGTTACTAGCGGGGTTAAAGAGACCCAGTACTTC. This codes for CAISEVTSGVKETQYF.

This clone was seen a handful of times. V is TRBV6-6 and J is TRBJ1-3; perhaps TRBD1 as D (5 bases). The ends were cut back, 6 bases at V and 4 bases at J, with 16 bases in the middle. This CDR3 is 15 amino acids long. The V gene's germline CDR1 is MNHNY and CDR2 SVGAGI (reference sequence). The CDR3 nucleotides read TGTGCCAGCAGCAATCTGGGGGGGTCCGGAAACACCATATATTTT. This encodes CASSNLGGSGNTIYF.

The chain combines TRBV29-1 with TRBJ2-7, with D perhaps matching TRBD2 (6 bases). Germline V gives CDR1 SQVTM, CDR2 ANQGSEA. The CDR3 is 16 residues long. The V and J ends lost 4 bases and 6 bases respectively, with 25 bases between them. The CDR3 nucleotides are TGCAGCGTTGTCGAGGTTGTAGGGCGGGGTATAGGCGAGCAGTACTTC. Translated, it gives CSVVEVVGRGIGEQYF.

The chain joins TRBV29-1 to TRBJ2-7, with D possibly being TRBD1 (6 bases). Trimming removed 6 bases from V and 9 bases from J, with 12 bases in between. Germline assignment: CDR1 SQVTM and CDR2 ANQGSEA. The CDR3 is 10 amino acids. The CDR3 bases are TGCAGCGTCGAACAGGGTCGGCAGTACTTC. Its translation: CSVEQGRQYF.

CDR3 DNA sequence: TGTGCCAGTGTTATAGCGGGGGGAAGCACAGATACGCAGTATTTT. Translated: CASVIAGGSTDTQYF. The chain has TRBV19 and TRBJ2-3; 10 bases line up with TRBD2. After removal of 8 bases from V and 0 bases from J, the junction contained 5 bases not matched to a gene. The CDR3 runs to 15 residues. The V gene's germline CDR1 is LNHDA and CDR2 SQIVND (reference sequence).

The V gene is TRBV5-1, the J gene TRBJ2-5, with a possible D match to TRBD2 (5 bases). The CDR3 sequence is 14 residues long. CDR1 and CDR2 from the germline V gene are SGHRS and YFSETQ. V lost 3 bases, J lost 2 bases, and 11 bases lay in between. DNA for the CDR3: TGCGCCAGCAGCTCGTGGGCGGGTCAAGAGACCCAGTACTTC. Protein sequence: CASSSWAGQETQYF.

V and J are TRBV7-3 and TRBJ2-1, with 7 bases identical to TRBD2. This CDR3 has 11 residues. Losses at the gene ends were 5 bases for V and 10 bases for J; bases not matched to a gene: 2. Germline CDR1 reads SGHTA; CDR2 reads FQGTGA. The CDR3 DNA reads TGTGCCAGCAGCCAGGGACTAGAGCAGTTCTTC. Its protein is CASSQGLEQFF.

This clone showed up just a few times. This rearrangement joins TRBV20-1 to TRBJ2-1, with 13 positions matching TRBD2. This CDR3 spans 15 amino acids. Trimming at V came to 3 bases and at J to 7 bases, leaving 6 bases not matched to a gene. Germline lookup yields CDR1 DFQATT and CDR2 SNEGSKA (reference sequence). This CDR3 is CSASITSGGANEQFF. The CDR3 DNA reads TGCAGTGCTAGTATCACTAGCGGGGGGGCGAATGAGCAGTTCTTC.

This clone was observed once. The chain recombines TRBV6-6 with TRBJ2-5, with TRBD1 identical over 10 bases. Germline CDR1 MNHNY, CDR2 SVGAGI (reference sequence). The CDR3 is 16 amino acids. V lost 2 bases, J lost 5 bases, and 8 bases stayed unmatched. As DNA, the CDR3 is TGTGCCAGCAGTTACATGACAGGGGGCGCGGGGGAGACCCAGTACTTC. It yields the protein CASSYMTGGAGETQYF.

The rearrangement links TRBV6-6 to TRBJ2-2; maybe TRBD1 (6 bases). Trimming stripped 4 bases from V and 1 base from J, with 7 bases between. This CDR3 comprises 14 residues. Germline loops: CDR1 MNHNY, CDR2 SVGAGI (reference sequence). The CDR3 DNA is TGTGCCAGCAGTTTACAGGGGAACACCGGGGAGCTGTTTTTT. Translated: CASSLQGNTGELFF.

This chain connects TRBV6-1 to TRBJ1-1; no reliable D call. Germline V gene data show CDR1 as MNHNS and CDR2 as SASEGT. V lost 0 bases to trimming and J lost 1 base, with 9 bases between them. The CDR3 is 15 residues long. The CDR3 coding sequence is TGTGCCAGCAGTGAAGCGAGCAAAGCGAACACTGAAGCTTTCTTT. This translates into CASSEASKANTEAFF.

This chain joins TRBV5-1 and TRBJ2-3, with D perhaps matching TRBD2 (7 bases). The CDR3 consists of 16 residues. The germline V gene has CDR1 SGHRS and CDR2 YFSETQ. The V gene lost 5 bases and the J gene lost 6 bases, with 22 bases spanning the gap. CDR3 sequence (DNA): TGCGCCAGCAGTAGGGACGGGGGGCCGTCCAGGGATACGCAGTATTTT. This sequence encodes CASSRDGGPSRDTQYF.

This sequence joins TRBV24-1 and TRBJ2-7; possibly TRBD1 for D (5 bases). The CDR3 extends over 13 amino acids. Trimming cost V 4 bases and J 5 bases, with 11 bases left between them. CDR1 and CDR2 (germline): KGHDR, SFDVKD. CDR3: CATSDRDSHEQYF. The CDR3 DNA sequence: TGTGCCACCAGTGACCGAGACAGCCACGAGCAGTACTTC.

The chain recombines TRBV19 with TRBJ2-2; perhaps TRBD2 as D (5 bases). With 5 bases removed from V and 1 base from J, the gap between germline ends came to 11 bases. This CDR3 is built from 15 residues. Germline CDR1 and CDR2: LNHDA and SQIVND (reference sequence). CDR3 in DNA: TGTGCCAGTAGTCAGGCCGGGAAGAACACCGGGGAGCTGTTTTTT. Its translation: CASSQAGKNTGELFF.

The chain links TRBV19 to TRBJ1-2, with no clear D. Deletions cut 4 bases from V and 3 bases from J, with 12 bases between. This CDR3 is 14 amino acids long. Per germline, CDR1 LNHDA and CDR2 SQIVND (reference sequence). CDR3 bases: TGTGCCAGTAGTACAAAGAGGGCAGACTATGGCTACACCTTC. It translates to CASSTKRADYGYTF. Full variable domain (rest looked up from reference TRBV19 and TRBJ1-2): DGGITQSPKYLFRKEGQNVTLSCEQNLNHDAMYWYRQDPGQGLRLIYYSQIVNDFQKGDIAEGYSVSREKKESFPLTVTSAQKNPTAFYLCASSTKRADYGYTFGSGTRLTVV.

V usage is TRBV14 and J usage is TRBJ2-3; weak D call: TRBD2 (5 bases). This CDR3 contains 15 residues. CDR1 and CDR2 from the germline V gene are SGHDN and FVKESK. Trimming left V 0 bases short and J 0 bases short, with 7 bases between. The CDR3 sequence: CASSQDPGSTDTQYF. In nucleotides, the CDR3 is TGTGCCAGCAGCCAAGATCCGGGGAGCACAGATACGCAGTATTTT. Combining the CDR3 with reference TRBV14 and TRBJ2-3 gives the whole variable domain EAGVTQFPSHSVIEKGQTVTLRCDPISGHDNLYWYRRVMGKEIKFLLHFVKESKQDESGMPNNRFLAERTGGTYSTLKVQPAELEDSGVYFCASSQDPGSTDTQYFGPGTRLTVL.